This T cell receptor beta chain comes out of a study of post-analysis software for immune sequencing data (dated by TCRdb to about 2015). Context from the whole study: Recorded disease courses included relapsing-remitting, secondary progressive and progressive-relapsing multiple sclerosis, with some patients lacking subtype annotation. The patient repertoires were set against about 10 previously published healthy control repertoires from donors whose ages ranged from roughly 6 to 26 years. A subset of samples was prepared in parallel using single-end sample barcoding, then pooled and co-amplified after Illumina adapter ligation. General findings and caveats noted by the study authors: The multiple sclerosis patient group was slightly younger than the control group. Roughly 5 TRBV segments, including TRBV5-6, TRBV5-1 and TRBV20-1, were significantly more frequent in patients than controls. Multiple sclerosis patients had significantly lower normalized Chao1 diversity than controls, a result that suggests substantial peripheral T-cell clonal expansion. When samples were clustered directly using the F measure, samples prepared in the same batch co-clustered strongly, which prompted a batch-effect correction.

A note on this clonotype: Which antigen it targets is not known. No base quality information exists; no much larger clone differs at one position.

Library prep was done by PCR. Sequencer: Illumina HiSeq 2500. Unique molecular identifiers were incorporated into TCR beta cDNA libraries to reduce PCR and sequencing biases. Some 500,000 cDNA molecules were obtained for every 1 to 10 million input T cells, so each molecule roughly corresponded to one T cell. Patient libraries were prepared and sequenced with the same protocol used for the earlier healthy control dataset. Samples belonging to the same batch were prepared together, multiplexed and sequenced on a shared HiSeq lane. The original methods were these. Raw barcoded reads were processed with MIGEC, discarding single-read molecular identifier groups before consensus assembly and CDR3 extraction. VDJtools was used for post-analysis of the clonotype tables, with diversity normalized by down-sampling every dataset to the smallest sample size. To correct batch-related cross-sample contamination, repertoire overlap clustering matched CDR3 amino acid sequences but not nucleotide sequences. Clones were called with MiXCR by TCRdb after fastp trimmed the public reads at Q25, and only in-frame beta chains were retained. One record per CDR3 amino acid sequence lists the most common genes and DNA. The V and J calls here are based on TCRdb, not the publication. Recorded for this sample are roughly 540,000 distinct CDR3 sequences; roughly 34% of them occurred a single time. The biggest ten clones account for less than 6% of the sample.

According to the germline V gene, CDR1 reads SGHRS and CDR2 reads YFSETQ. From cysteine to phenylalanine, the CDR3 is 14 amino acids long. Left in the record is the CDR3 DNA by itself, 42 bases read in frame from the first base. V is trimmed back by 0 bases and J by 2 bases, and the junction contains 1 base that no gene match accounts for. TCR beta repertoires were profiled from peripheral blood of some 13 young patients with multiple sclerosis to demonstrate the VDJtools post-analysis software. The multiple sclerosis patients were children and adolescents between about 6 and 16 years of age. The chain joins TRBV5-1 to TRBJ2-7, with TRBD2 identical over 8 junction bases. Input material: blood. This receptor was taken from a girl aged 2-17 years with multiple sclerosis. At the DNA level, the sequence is TGCGCCAGCAGCTTGGGGACTAGCCCCTACGAGCAGTACTTC. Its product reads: CASSLGTSPYEQYF.